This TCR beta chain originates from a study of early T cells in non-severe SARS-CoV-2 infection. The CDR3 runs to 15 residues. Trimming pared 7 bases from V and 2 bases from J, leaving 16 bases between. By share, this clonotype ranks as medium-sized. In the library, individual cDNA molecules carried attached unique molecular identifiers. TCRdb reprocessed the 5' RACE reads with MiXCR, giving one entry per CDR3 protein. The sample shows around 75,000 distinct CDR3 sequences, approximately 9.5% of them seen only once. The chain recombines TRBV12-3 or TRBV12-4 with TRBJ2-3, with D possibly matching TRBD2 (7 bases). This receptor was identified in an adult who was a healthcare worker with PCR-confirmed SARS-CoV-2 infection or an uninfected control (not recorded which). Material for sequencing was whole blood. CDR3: CASTGAGVNTDTQYF. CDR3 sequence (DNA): TGTGCCAGCACGGGGGCGGGAGTGAACACAGATACGCAGTATTTT.